This T cell receptor beta chain is drawn from a study of PD-L1 blockade in urothelial cancer. Study details: Dosed intravenously at 1,200 mg every 3 weeks, atezolizumab was initiated by patients at some point between 2013 and 2014.

Sequenced by immunoSEQ multiplex PCR; TCRdb stores in-frame clones only, minus some. The table records roughly 50,000 clones, approximately 80% of them present only once. Time point: peripheral blood 6 weeks after treatment start. CDR1 is SGHRS and CDR2 is YFSETQ in the germline V gene. The CDR3 spans 15 residues. Trimming left V 6 bases short and J 4 bases short, with 20 bases between. The source was PBMCs, collected around atezolizumab (anti-PD-L1) treatment. The chain carries TRBV5-1 and TRBJ2-7; tentative D call: TRBD2 (6 bases). This clonotype was obtained from an older man with urothelial cancer. CDR3 nucleotides: TGCGCCAGCAAATCGGGACTTTCGGTACGGTACGAGCAGTACTTC. As protein: CASKSGLSVRYEQYF.